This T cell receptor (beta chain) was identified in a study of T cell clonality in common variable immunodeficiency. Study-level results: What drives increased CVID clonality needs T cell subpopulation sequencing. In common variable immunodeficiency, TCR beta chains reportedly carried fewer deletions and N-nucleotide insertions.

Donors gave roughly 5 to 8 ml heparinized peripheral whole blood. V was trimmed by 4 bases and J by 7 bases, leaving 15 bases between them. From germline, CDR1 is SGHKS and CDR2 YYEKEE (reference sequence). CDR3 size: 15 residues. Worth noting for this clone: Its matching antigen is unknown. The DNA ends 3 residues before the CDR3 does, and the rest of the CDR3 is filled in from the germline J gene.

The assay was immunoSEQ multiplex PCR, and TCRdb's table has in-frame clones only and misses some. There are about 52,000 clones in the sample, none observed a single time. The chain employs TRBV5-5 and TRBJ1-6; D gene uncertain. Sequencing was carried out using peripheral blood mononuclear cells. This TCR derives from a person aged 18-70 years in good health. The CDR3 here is CASSLTTTGNSPLHF. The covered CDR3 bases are TGTGCCAGCAGCCTTACTACCACGGGGAATTCACCC.